This T cell receptor (beta chain) appears in the sequencing data of a study of a mutant IDH1 vaccine in newly diagnosed glioma. Study summary: Vaccines were first given 4-6 weeks after radiotherapy alone, or with temozolomide cycles. Patients previously underwent radiotherapy, temozolomide, or both, and most underwent both.

The V gene lost 4 bases and the J gene lost 4 bases, with 7 bases spanning the gap. The CDR3 extends over 12 amino acids. The germline V gene encodes CDR1 MNHEY and CDR2 SMNVEV (reference sequence). Noted time point: week 47, end of study. What each vaccine dose contained was 300 ug of mutant IDH1 20-mer peptide, accompanied by topical imiquimod. Study-wide results and limits: Immune responses arising from the vaccine appeared in 90% to 95% of patients.

Measured with immunoSEQ multiplex PCR; TCRdb has only the in-frame clones, and not every one. The profile shows about 10,000 clones, around 82% of them singletons. As concerns this clone: Antigen: not known.

This sequence joins TRBV27 and TRBJ1-2; D remains ambiguous. This TCR came from a man between 25 and 39 years old with glioma. The sequenced sample was PBMCs, obtained from a glioma patient whose treatment included an IDH1 peptide vaccine. The CDR3 nucleotides are TGTGCCAGCAGTTCGGGCAGCTATGGCTACACCTTC. This gives the protein CASSSGSYGYTF.